The 10 T cell receptor beta chains given below trace back to one sample, sequenced in a study of cytomegalovirus exposure and HLA in healthy donors. PCR was performed using 60 Vbeta and 13 Jbeta primers. Produced via immunoSEQ multiplex PCR; TCRdb's table is partial and in-frame only. The sample lists around 130,000 clones, roughly 9% occurring once. The sequencing sample was made of PBMCs. All receptors come from a woman between 35 and 50 years old in good health and CMV-seropositive.

This clone has only a few counts. V gene TRBV10-3 combines with J gene TRBJ2-7, with D unresolved. The CDR3 covers 13 residues. The V end was cut by 3 bases, the J end by 3 bases, with 9 bases between. Germline V gene lookup returns CDR1 ENHRY and CDR2 SYGVKD. CDR3 sequence reads: CAISDPTFYEQYF. In DNA form, the CDR3 reads TGTGCCATCAGTGACCCGACATTCTACGAGCAGTACTTC.

This clone showed up just a few times. V gene TRBV7-6 combines with J gene TRBJ2-1; TRBD2 is a possible D gene (7 bases). Germline CDR1 is SGHVS and CDR2 is FNYEAQ. Trimming took off 1 base at V and 8 bases at J, with 30 bases between the two ends. The CDR3 spans 20 residues. DNA of the CDR3: TGTGCCAGCAGCTTAGTGGGGGGGCGTATCTTCACCCCGGCCCCGGATGAGCAGTTCTTC. This gives the protein CASSLVGGRIFTPAPDEQFF.

This clone was counted between two and nine times. This chain joins TRBV7-6 and TRBJ2-7; D is perhaps TRBD1 (5 bases). V shed 4 bases and J shed 5 bases, with 12 bases lying between them. This CDR3 has 13 residues. Germline loops: CDR1 SGHVS, CDR2 FNYEAQ. The CDR3 sequence: CASSSQGIHEQYF. The CDR3 nucleotides read TGTGCCAGCAGCTCGCAGGGCATCCACGAGCAGTACTTC.

The J gene is TRBJ2-7, the V gene TRBV2; TRBD2 agrees at 8 bases. The CDR3 covers 13 residues. Germline-derived CDR1 and CDR2 are SNHLY and FYNNEI. Trimming took 7 bases from V and 1 from J; bases not matched to a gene: 3. This chain's CDR3 is CASNGGGSYEQYF. The CDR3 nucleotides read TGTGCCAGCAACGGGGGGGGTTCCTACGAGCAGTACTTC.

This clone was observed a handful of times. The rearrangement uses TRBV27 and TRBJ2-1; TRBD2 might be the D (6 bases). The length of the CDR3 is 14 residues. V dropped 5 bases and J dropped 5 bases, with 13 bases sitting between them. Germline CDR1 reads MNHEY; CDR2 reads SMNVEV (reference sequence). In nucleotides, the CDR3 is TGTGCCAGCAGTCTCCGGGACTCAGACAATGAGCAGTTCTTC. Encoded protein: CASSLRDSDNEQFF.

The chain combines TRBV5-1 with TRBJ2-5; 9 bases agree with TRBD1. CDR1 SGHRS and CDR2 YFSETQ come from the germline V gene. V trimming: 3 bases; J trimming: 5 bases; junction bases outside the gene matches: 11. CDR3 size: 16 residues. The CDR3 bases are TGCGCCAGCAGCTCCCCGGGACAGGGAGGTCGGGAGACCCAGTACTTC. This codes for CASSSPGQGGRETQYF.

This rearrangement joins TRBV10-3 to TRBJ1-5; tentatively, D is TRBD1 (5 bases). The CDR3 runs to 15 residues. Trimming shortened V by 4 bases and J by 3 bases, and 13 bases separated the two germline ends. CDR1 is ENHRY, CDR2 SYGVKD, per germline. CDR3: CAISVAGEYNQPQHF. Here the CDR3 DNA reads TGTGCCATCAGTGTAGCGGGGGAGTACAATCAGCCCCAGCATTTT.

This clone showed up just a few times. J is TRBJ1-1 and V is TRBV5-1; D unclear. The germline gives CDR1 SGHRS, CDR2 YFSETQ. The V end lost 4 bases, the J end lost 1 base, and 11 bases lay between the germline ends. The CDR3 runs 14 residues. CDR3 nucleotides: TGCGCCAGCAGCCCGGTGCTCAAGAACACTGAAGCTTTCTTT. Protein: CASSPVLKNTEAFF. Full variable domain (remainder filled in from reference TRBV5-1 and TRBJ1-1): KAGVTQTPRYLIKTRGQQVTLSCSPISGHRSVSWYQQTPGQGLQFLFEYFSETQRNKGNFPGRFSGRQFSNSRSEMNVSTLELGDSALYLCASSPVLKNTEAFFGQGTRLTVV.

The rearrangement links TRBV29-1 to TRBJ2-1, with 11 bases aligning to TRBD2. V was clipped by 6 bases and J by 5 bases; unmatched bases: 9. The germline V gene encodes CDR1 SQVTM and CDR2 ANQGSEA. This CDR3 comprises 15 residues. The DNA for the CDR3 is TGCAGCGTGTTCTCATTAGCGGGGGGGCACAATGAGCAGTTCTTC. This encodes CSVFSLAGGHNEQFF.

The chain carries TRBV18 and TRBJ1-2; no definite D call. This CDR3 has 12 residues. The V and J ends lost 2 bases and 8 bases respectively, with 9 bases between them. Germline V gene lookup returns CDR1 KGHSH and CDR2 LQKENI. The CDR3 sequence: CASSPAGEGYTF. CDR3 coding DNA: TGTGCCAGCTCACCAGCCGGAGAGGGCTACACCTTC.